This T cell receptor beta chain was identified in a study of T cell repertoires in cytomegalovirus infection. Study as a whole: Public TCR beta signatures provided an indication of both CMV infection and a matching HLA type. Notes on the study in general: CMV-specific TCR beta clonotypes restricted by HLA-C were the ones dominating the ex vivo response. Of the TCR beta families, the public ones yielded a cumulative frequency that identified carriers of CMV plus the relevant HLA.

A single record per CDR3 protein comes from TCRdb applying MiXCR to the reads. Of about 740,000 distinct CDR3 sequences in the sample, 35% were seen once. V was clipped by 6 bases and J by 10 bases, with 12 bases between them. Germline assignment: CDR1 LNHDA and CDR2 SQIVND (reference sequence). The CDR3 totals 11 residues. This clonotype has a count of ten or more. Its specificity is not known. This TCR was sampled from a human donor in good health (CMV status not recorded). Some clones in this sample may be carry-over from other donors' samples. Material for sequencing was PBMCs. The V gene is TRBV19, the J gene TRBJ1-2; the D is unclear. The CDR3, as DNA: TGTGCCAGTAGGGAAGGGCAGTACTACACCTTC. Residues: CASREGQYYTF.